This T cell receptor beta chain was recorded in a study of beta chain features in type 1 diabetes. About the research overall: Patients and healthy donors were similar in age, gender and cell yields.

Sequencing targeted expressed TCRB transcripts, as all isolated RNA had been reverse transcribed. The repertoire was sequenced with immunoSEQ multiplex PCR; TCRdb's copy has only in-frame clones and lacks some. The sample records 95,000 to 150,000 clones, less than 20% being singletons. The CDR3 is 14 residues long. V was cut by 1 base and J by 5 bases, with 12 bases left in between. CDR1 KGHSH and CDR2 LQKENI come from the germline V gene. One heparinised blood draw averaging roughly 100 mL was given by each donor. Via CD45RO/CCR7/CD25/CD127/CD95/CD27, cells of the CD4+ naive, central memory, regulatory and stem cell-like memory subsets were sorted. Regarding the study as a whole: Any HLA type influence on TCRB rearrangement was left unresolved here. TCRB CDR3s were moderately but significantly shorter in Type 1 diabetes patients in all four CD4+ subsets.

With respect to this clone: Its antigen remains unidentified.

The TCR sequence derives from a man aged 25-45 years with type 1 diabetes. Input material: central memory CD4+ T cells from blood. The genes are TRBV18 and TRBJ2-7; D is possibly TRBD1 or TRBD2 (5 bases each). CDR3 bases: TGTGCCAGCTCACCACAGGGGAGCCTCGACGAGCAGTACTTC. It encodes CASSPQGSLDEQYF.